The present T cell receptor (beta chain) was sequenced within a study of tumor-infiltrating lymphocytes in primary liver carcinoma. Overall study context: Surgeons treated the primary liver carcinoma of the patients by surgical resection.

Of note for this clonotype: Its antigen is unknown. The junction departs from the called germline gene at one end, perhaps through a read error.

Out of unsorted whole blood came the blood RNA, and germline DNA was extracted as well. Prior to surgery, around 3.6 milliliters of peripheral blood were drawn. Germline V gene sequence: CDR1 SGHNT, CDR2 YENEEA. This CDR3 region has 14 residues. The input was 500 ng total RNA; TCR beta cDNA was made from it with a constant-region primer. A slightly modified ARM-PCR protocol with three nested multiplex PCR rounds produced these TCR beta libraries. Rounds one and two of PCR, each of 10 cycles, were primed with TRBV1-TRBV30 forward primers and a C-beta reverse primer. TCRdb redid the calling of the multiplex PCR reads with MiXCR, one entry per CDR3 protein. The table lists 310,000 or so distinct CDR3 sequences, about 50% of them singletons. Whole-study findings and limits: Whereas tumor region pairs overlapped more, tumor-adjacent and tumor-blood pairs overlapped less.

Input material: peripheral blood. This TCR was sampled from a woman aged 25-40 years with primary liver carcinoma and hepatitis B virus infection. The chain combines TRBV11-3 with TRBJ2-3, with a weak D call TRBD2 (6 bases). DNA of the CDR3: TGTACCAGCAGCATTAGCGGCCTCACATATACGCAGTATTTT. It specifies CTSSISGLTYTQYF.